This entry lists 27 T cell receptor beta chains sequenced from one sample in a study of blood T cell repertoires in COVID-19. The table came from immunoSEQ multiplex PCR; TCRdb's copy has only in-frame clones and leaves some out. Of about 45,000 clones listed, under 85% are singletons. The sequencing input was peripheral blood. These receptors all stem from a man older than 75 in a cohort sampled during active COVID-19.

The rearrangement links TRBV5-1 to TRBJ2-2, with a weak D call TRBD2 (6 bases). The length of the CDR3 is 17 residues. Germline V gives CDR1 SGHRS, CDR2 YFSETQ. V lost 4 bases to trimming and J lost 7 bases, with 23 bases between them. The CDR3 bases are TGCGCCAGCAGCCAAACGGGAGTGATCACGGCGGGCGGGGAGCTGTTTTTT. Amino acid sequence: CASSQTGVITAGGELFF.

The chain couples TRBV5-1 to TRBJ2-5, with 10 bases that match TRBD1. The germline gives CDR1 SGHRS, CDR2 YFSETQ. The CDR3 contains 13 residues. V lost 4 bases, J lost 9 bases, and 6 bases stayed unmatched. CDR3 region: CASSRGTGEAQYF. The CDR3 nucleotides read TGCGCCAGCAGCAGGGGGACAGGGGAGGCCCAGTACTTC.

This clone was picked up a small number of times. V and J are TRBV19 and TRBJ1-5; tentative D call: TRBD1 (6 bases). The CDR3 runs 14 residues. Looked up from germline, CDR1 is LNHDA and CDR2 is SQIVND (reference sequence). Trimming pared 3 bases from V and 2 bases from J, leaving 8 bases between. CDR3 region: CASSITGRNQPQHF. Here the CDR3 DNA reads TGTGCCAGTAGTATCACAGGGCGCAATCAGCCCCAGCATTTT.

The chain joins TRBV10-3 to TRBJ1-4; TRBD1 agrees at 7 bases. The germline V gene has CDR1 ENHRY and CDR2 SYGVKD. CDR3 length: 13 amino acids. The V segment lost 11 bases and the J segment 5 bases; nucleotides outside the gene matches: 8. Written as DNA, the CDR3 is TGTGCCGCGGCCGGGACAGAAAATGAAAAACTGTTTTTT. Translated: CAAAGTENEKLFF.

This clone appeared a few times. The chain has TRBV4-3 and TRBJ2-3; 7 nucleotides line up with TRBD1. Germline CDR1 LGHNA, CDR2 YSLEER. Losses at the gene ends were 4 bases for V and 0 bases for J; bases not matched to a gene: 7. The length of the CDR3 is 16 residues. CDR3 bases: TGCGCCAGCAGCCTAGGGGACAGATCTAGCACAGATACGCAGTATTTT. It specifies CASSLGDRSSTDTQYF.

The chain is built from TRBV10-2 and TRBJ1-5; TRBD1 might be the D (5 bases). This CDR3 region has 13 residues. The V gene's germline CDR1 is WSHSY and CDR2 SAAADI. The V and J ends lost 3 bases and 4 bases respectively, with 7 bases between them. The CDR3 loop reads CASSDGGNQPQHF. CDR3 DNA sequence: TGCGCCAGCAGTGATGGGGGGAATCAGCCCCAGCATTTT.

V gene TRBV5-1 combines with J gene TRBJ1-2, with D tentatively TRBD1 (5 bases). In germline, CDR1 is SGHRS, CDR2 YFSETQ. V lost 1 base, J lost 0 bases, and 10 bases lay in between. CDR3 length equals 15 residues. The CDR3 DNA is TGCGCCAGCAGCTTGAGCCCGGGGGCTAACTATGGCTACACCTTC. Translating gives CASSLSPGANYGYTF.

The V call is TRBV5-6, the J call TRBJ2-7; D unresolved. The CDR3 spans 15 residues. The V end was cut by 0 bases, the J end by 0 bases, with 10 bases between. Germline CDR1 reads SGHDT; CDR2 reads YYEEEE. CDR3 nucleotides: TGTGCCAGCAGCTTGGGGCCACCACCCTCCTACGAGCAGTACTTC. It encodes CASSLGPPPSYEQYF.

The genes are TRBV11-2 and TRBJ2-7; 11 bases fit TRBD1. From germline, CDR1 is SGHAT and CDR2 FQNNGV. The junction had 4 bases not matched to a gene; V was cut back by 1 base and J by 2 bases. The length of the CDR3 is 16 residues. The DNA of the CDR3 is TGTGCCAGCAGCTTAGCGGGGACAGGGGGGCCCTACGAGCAGTACTTC. Translation: CASSLAGTGGPYEQYF.

This clone came up a few times. The chain uses TRBV27 and TRBJ2-1, with TRBD2 identical over 8 bases. The CDR3 totals 18 residues. CDR1 MNHEY and CDR2 SMNVEV come from the germline V gene (reference sequence). V was pared by 2 bases and J by 1 base, with 10 bases of the junction left unmatched. This chain's CDR3 is CASSLRGSGGRSYNEQFF. In nucleotides, the CDR3 is TGTGCCAGCAGTTTACGGGGCAGCGGGGGAAGATCCTACAATGAGCAGTTCTTC.

Only one count was recorded for this clone. The genes are TRBV19 and TRBJ1-1; no clear D. CDR1 LNHDA and CDR2 SQIVND come from the germline V gene (reference sequence). The V and J ends lost 6 bases and 5 bases respectively, with 16 bases between them. CDR3 size: 14 residues. The CDR3 region has the DNA TGTGCCAGTAGGCGGGCATTTGATACGACTGAAGCTTTCTTT. Translation: CASRRAFDTTEAFF.

In its sample, this clone was seen a few times. The chain recombines TRBV30 with TRBJ1-2; D unresolved. The CDR3 is 12 amino acids. The germline V gene encodes CDR1 GTSNPN and CDR2 SVGIG (reference sequence). The V end was cut by 3 bases, the J end by 8 bases, with 13 bases between. As DNA, the CDR3 is TGTGCCTGGAGCGGCGGACTTTTGGGCTACACCTTC. It yields the protein CAWSGGLLGYTF.

J is TRBJ2-3 and V is TRBV5-6; 7 bases are shared with TRBD1. Trimming at V came to 5 bases and at J to 2 bases, leaving 8 bases not matched to a gene. CDR3 length equals 15 residues. CDR1 is SGHDT and CDR2 is YYEEEE in the germline V gene. CDR3 DNA sequence: TGTGCCAGCAGAACAGGGACAGAATTCACAGATACGCAGTATTTT. Amino acids: CASRTGTEFTDTQYF.

The CDR3 protein is CASREGTEAFF. CDR3 sequence (DNA): TGTGCCAGCCGGGAGGGCACTGAAGCTTTCTTT. The chain uses TRBV2 and TRBJ1-1; D unclear. The germline V and J ends were trimmed by 8 bases and 4 bases, with 8 bases remaining between them. CDR3 length equals 11 residues. The germline V gene encodes CDR1 SNHLY and CDR2 FYNNEI.

The chain carries TRBV18 and TRBJ1-2; TRBD1 matches 8 bases. The CDR3 runs 15 residues. J was trimmed by 4 bases and V by 1 base; bases with no gene match: 5. In germline, CDR1 is KGHSH, CDR2 LQKENI. CDR3 amino acids: CASSPQTGEGYGYTF. CDR3 DNA: TGTGCCAGCTCACCACAGACAGGGGAAGGCTATGGCTACACCTTC.

The rearrangement links TRBV19 to TRBJ1-1; D is unclear. The germline V and J ends were trimmed by 5 bases and 0 bases, with 7 bases remaining between them. This CDR3 spans 13 amino acids. Germline V gene sequence: CDR1 LNHDA, CDR2 SQIVND (reference sequence). CDR3 sequence (DNA): TGTGCCAGTAGTGTGAAGCTGAACACTGAAGCTTTCTTT. It is translated as CASSVKLNTEAFF.

The chain combines TRBV5-4 with TRBJ1-2; 8 nucleotides align to TRBD1. J lost 6 bases, V lost 4 bases, and 11 bases had no gene match. The CDR3 sequence is 15 residues long. The germline CDR1 and CDR2 sequences are SGHNT and YYREEE (reference sequence). The chain's CDR3 is CASSRITGQGNGYTF. The CDR3 nucleotides are TGTGCCAGCAGCCGGATTACAGGACAGGGCAATGGCTACACCTTC.

V and J are TRBV5-4 and TRBJ2-2; 10 positions agree with TRBD2. Germline V lookup: CDR1 SGHNT, CDR2 YYREEE (reference sequence). V trimming: 2 bases; J trimming: 2 bases; junction bases outside the gene matches: 3. The CDR3 has 16 amino acids. In nucleotides, the CDR3 is TGTGCCAGCAGCTTACAGCGGGGGGGCAACACCGGGGAGCTGTTTTTT. Amino acids: CASSLQRGGNTGELFF.

V usage is TRBV5-1 and J usage is TRBJ1-3, with unresolved D. CDR1 and CDR2 (germline): SGHRS, YFSETQ. Trimming took off 0 bases at V and 3 bases at J, with 7 bases between the two ends. CDR3 length: 14 amino acids. The CDR3 here is CASSLAPGGNTIYF. The DNA of the CDR3 is TGCGCCAGCAGCTTGGCTCCCGGTGGAAACACCATATATTTT.

V gene TRBV19 combines with J gene TRBJ1-1; tentatively, D is TRBD1 (5 bases). The CDR3 covers 15 residues. Trimming took 1 base from V and 1 from J, leaving 10 bases between them. Germline assignment: CDR1 LNHDA and CDR2 SQIVND (reference sequence). As DNA, the CDR3 is TGTGCCAGTAGTATAGTGGGGCAGGCGAACACTGAAGCTTTCTTT. Amino acids: CASSIVGQANTEAFF.

V and J are TRBV2 and TRBJ1-4; D may be TRBD1 (5 bases). The ends were cut back, 7 bases at V and 7 bases at J, with 13 bases in the middle. Germline-derived CDR1 and CDR2 are SNHLY and FYNNEI. CDR3 length: 13 residues. The CDR3 sequence: CASKDGDSEKLFF. The CDR3 DNA is TGTGCCAGCAAGGACGGGGACTCTGAAAAACTGTTTTTT.

This sequence joins TRBV11-2 and TRBJ1-3; D call uncertain. Germline V lookup: CDR1 SGHAT, CDR2 FQNNGV. The CDR3 covers 12 residues. With 5 bases removed from V and 4 bases from J, the gap between germline ends came to 6 bases. Here the CDR3 reads CASSVQGNTIYF. The CDR3 region has the DNA TGTGCCAGCAGCGTTCAGGGAAACACCATATATTTT.

This clone appeared once. The chain carries TRBV7-9 and TRBJ2-1; TRBD2 aligns across 14 bases. The germline V gene has CDR1 SEHNR and CDR2 FQNEAQ (reference sequence). This CDR3 has 19 residues. V gave up 5 bases and J gave up 1 base; unmatched junction bases: 10. CDR3 in amino acids: CASSQPPGLAGVSYNEQFF. The CDR3 bases are TGTGCCAGCAGCCAACCCCCGGGACTAGCGGGAGTTTCCTACAATGAGCAGTTCTTC.

The rearrangement uses TRBV28 and TRBJ2-5, with TRBD1 matching over 8 bases. Germline lookup yields CDR1 MDHEN and CDR2 SYDVKM. The V segment lost 6 bases and the J segment 5 bases; nucleotides outside the gene matches: 11. CDR3 length equals 15 residues. The CDR3 spells CASRRQGAEGETQYF. CDR3 nucleotides: TGTGCCAGCAGACGTCAGGGGGCTGAGGGGGAGACCCAGTACTTC.

The rearrangement joins TRBV18 to TRBJ2-7; D might be TRBD1 (6 bases). This CDR3 has 13 amino acids. Trimming removed 2 bases at V and 3 bases at J, with 8 bases between. Germline V lookup: CDR1 KGHSH, CDR2 LQKENI. This CDR3 reads CASSPNRDYEQYF. Here the CDR3 DNA reads TGTGCCAGCTCACCAAACAGGGACTACGAGCAGTACTTC.

The rearrangement uses TRBV28 and TRBJ2-1, with D maybe TRBD1 (5 bases). Germline lookup yields CDR1 MDHEN and CDR2 SYDVKM. This CDR3 region has 15 residues. V lost 6 bases and J lost 7, with 19 bases in between. The CDR3 DNA reads TGTGCCAGCAGGGTCCAGGGTGTCCCTATGAATGAGCAGTTCTTC. It codes for CASRVQGVPMNEQFF.

This clone was picked up a small number of times. The CDR3 here is CASSLVTIGEQFF. In DNA form, the CDR3 reads TGTGCCAGCAGCCTAGTAACTATTGGTGAGCAGTTCTTC. This chain links TRBV7-9 with TRBJ2-1, with unresolved D. Germline-derived CDR1 and CDR2 are SEHNR and FQNEAQ (reference sequence). This CDR3 spans 13 amino acids. V lost 5 bases and J 9 bases, leaving 14 bases between the germline ends.